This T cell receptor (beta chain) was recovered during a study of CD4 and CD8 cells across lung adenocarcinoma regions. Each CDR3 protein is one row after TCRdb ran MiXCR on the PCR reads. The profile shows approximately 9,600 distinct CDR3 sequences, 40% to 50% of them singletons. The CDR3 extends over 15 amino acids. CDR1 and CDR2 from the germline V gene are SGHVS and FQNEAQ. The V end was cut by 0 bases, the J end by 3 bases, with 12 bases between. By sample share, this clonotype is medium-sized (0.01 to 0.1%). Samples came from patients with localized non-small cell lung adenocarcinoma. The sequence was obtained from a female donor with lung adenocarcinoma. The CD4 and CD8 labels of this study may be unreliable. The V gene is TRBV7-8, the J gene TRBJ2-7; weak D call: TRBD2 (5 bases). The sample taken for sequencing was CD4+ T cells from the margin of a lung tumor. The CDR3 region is CASSLARRANYEQYF. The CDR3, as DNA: TGTGCCAGCAGCTTAGCGAGGCGGGCCAACTACGAGCAGTACTTC.